A single T cell receptor beta chain is shown here with its context. The data are from a study of CD8+ T cells in alopecia areata. RNA, once extracted, was reverse transcribed into cDNA for use as the sequencing template. The protocol was immunoSEQ multiplex PCR, while the TCRdb copy is restricted to in-frame clones and leaves out a portion. The sample shows over 150,000 clones, roughly 63% of them seen only once. In germline, CDR1 is GTSNPN, CDR2 SVGIG (reference sequence). Trimming cost V 2 bases and J 11 bases, with 13 bases left between them. This CDR3 comprises 11 residues. This receptor was taken from a human donor with alopecia areata. This chain uses TRBV30 with TRBJ2-7; possibly TRBD2 for D (6 bases). Sequences were derived from CD4+ T cells sorted from blood, sampled at week 0. The CDR3 bases are TGTGCCTGGAGTACTACGGGGGTGGAGTACTTC. Translated: CAWSTTGVEYF.